This T cell receptor (beta chain) is drawn from a study of shared clonotypes between healthy human individuals (dated by TCRdb to about 2020). For the wider study: Three men and a couple of women, aged 18 to 49 years, made up the cohort. For each donor, CD4 naive and CD4 memory were each given three plates, CD8 naive was given two plates, and CD8 memory was given one plate. To estimate repertoire size and how much clonotypes are shared between individuals, the study performed deep sequencing of blood TCR repertoires from roughly five healthy adults. To increase sequencing depth and limit assay-specific biases, TCR repertoire library preparation and sequencing were carried out by different laboratories using diverse techniques. Each donor's leukapheresis produced roughly between roughly 0.85 and 9.5 billion PBMCs. What the work shows at the level of the full study, not this receptor alone: Sampling was limited to blood, and TCR repertoires in tissue likely differ from TCR repertoires in blood. When several donors were compared, the shared fraction of clonotypes was 5% to 6.5% for naive CD4, 3% to 4% for naive CD8, roughly 2.3% for memory CD4, and around 0.4% for memory CD8. Naive subsets generally had larger estimated clonotype richness than memory subsets. Because the study included a small number of donors, the genetic and exposure-history diversity represented was limited. Based on pairwise subsampling, the degree of clonotype sharing among donors was expected to be affected by sequencing depth. Compared with non-shared clonotypes, the clonotypes found in all four sorted-subset donors had higher generation probabilities. Incomplete sequencing was indicated by rarefaction of sorted-subset datasets, despite the large sequencing depth.

Looking up the germline V gene yields CDR1 MGHDK and CDR2 SYGVNS. Trimming removed 3 bases from V and 4 bases from J, leaving 12 bases between the germline ends. The CDR3 runs 14 residues from the cysteine to the phenylalanine. The DNA shown is the 42-base CDR3, in frame from base 1. Using the deep immunoSEQ assay, multiplex PCR amplified TCR CDR3 regions from genomic DNA. For each cell subset, the extracted genomic DNA was distributed evenly across all wells of several immunoSEQ 96-well plates, and each plate served as one replicate. For sorted subsets, about 220 ng of genomic DNA, equivalent to around 31,000 T cell genomes, went into each replicate PCR. The purified libraries were quantified using a Qubit 3.0 fluorometer, sized with a Bioanalyzer 2100, and then quantified again using the KAPA Library Quantification kit. Every immunoSEQ 96-well plate was sequenced on a dedicated single-read 150-cycle Illumina NextSeq 550 flow cell. The original pipeline was this. Because only junctional sequences without quality scores were contained in the immunoSEQ output, filtering matching that applied to full-length reads could not be performed. To assign V/J genes and CDR3, sequences were annotated using PyIR, a Python wrapper for IgBLAST v1.9, with IMGT germline references. Reads with weak V/J assignments (E-value above 1e-6), missing CDR3, stop codons, out-of-frame junctions, or ambiguous translated residues were removed. V3J clonotypes were defined as sequences sharing the same inferred V gene, J gene, and CDR3 amino acid sequence. Percentage overlap between repertoires was calculated by dividing the number of shared unique clonotypes by the size of the smaller repertoire. Three approaches were used to assess repertoire richness: RTK rarefaction, the Chao1 estimator, and Recon v2.1 estimates of unobserved clonotypes. Generation probabilities were computed with OLGA for all TCRbeta clonotypes obtained by the gDNA method from several donors. Here the immuneACCESS table is served through TCRdb, limited to in-frame sequences with V and J called. Missing clones are a known gap in these copies; in checked studies unresolved V genes cover under half, and the rest lacks a known reason. V, J and clone size are taken as reported in that table, and D and trimming were inferred from the DNA itself. A total of roughly 1,500,000 clones appear in this sample, around 98.5% of them only once. The top ten clones comprise about 0.35% of the sample.

The donors were healthy, HIV-negative adults who had no recently reported acute infections or vaccinations. Every donor was a Caucasian adult residing in Nashville, Tennessee, USA. Magnetic negative selection was used to enrich CD4+ T cells, after which naive cells were positively selected on CD45RA and the negative fraction became the memory subset. Blood was collected by leukapheresis, and PBMCs were isolated by Ficoll-Histopaque density gradient centrifugation and then cryopreserved in liquid nitrogen vapor phase. Purity and quantity of every magnetically sorted T cell population were checked by analytical flow cytometry. Each sorted fraction had its genomic DNA isolated and then quantified by UV absorbance on a Nanodrop 2000c. With respect to this clone: It has no known antigen specificity. The input lacks base qualities; no much larger clone sits a single base away.

The sequenced sample was naive CD4+ T cells sorted from blood. The cell subset or site label on this specimen signifies: CD45RA+ positively selected. The receptor was isolated from a man aged 25-40 years in good health. This sequence uses TRBV25-1 and TRBJ1-1; the D gene is perhaps TRBD1, on 6 matching bases. This receptor carries the CDR3 CASSELNRVTEAFF. The nucleotide sequence reads TGTGCCAGCAGTGAGCTTAACAGGGTCACTGAAGCTTTCTTT.